This record concerns one TCR beta chain sequence. Antigen: not known. The sample originates from a study of T cell responses to AZD1222 COVID-19 vaccine. Notes on the study in general: Repertoires were obtained only post-peak T cell response. Among those given AZD1222, only 5 to 7 were seropositive at baseline. Recipients of two AZD1222 doses showed rising Spike-specific TCR breadth and depth. Donors skewed white British and female; clonal diversity was possibly underestimated.

V shed 9 bases and J 5 bases; nucleotides not matched to a gene: 9. The CDR3 length is 14 residues. CDR1 and CDR2 (germline): SNHLY, FYNNEI. TCRdb keeps only in-frame clones here, not all; method: immunoSEQ multiplex PCR. There are under 150,000 clones in the sample; approximately 91% occur only once, and about 1.9% lies in the top ten. The rearrangement links TRBV2 to TRBJ2-3, with TRBD1 matching 9 bases. The sample consisted of peripheral blood, taken 28 days after the second AZD1222 dose. This TCR came from an adult who received the AZD1222 COVID-19 vaccine. The CDR3 reads CARGLTGGIDTQYF. Here the CDR3 DNA reads TGTGCCAGGGGATTGACAGGGGGTATAGATACGCAGTATTTT.